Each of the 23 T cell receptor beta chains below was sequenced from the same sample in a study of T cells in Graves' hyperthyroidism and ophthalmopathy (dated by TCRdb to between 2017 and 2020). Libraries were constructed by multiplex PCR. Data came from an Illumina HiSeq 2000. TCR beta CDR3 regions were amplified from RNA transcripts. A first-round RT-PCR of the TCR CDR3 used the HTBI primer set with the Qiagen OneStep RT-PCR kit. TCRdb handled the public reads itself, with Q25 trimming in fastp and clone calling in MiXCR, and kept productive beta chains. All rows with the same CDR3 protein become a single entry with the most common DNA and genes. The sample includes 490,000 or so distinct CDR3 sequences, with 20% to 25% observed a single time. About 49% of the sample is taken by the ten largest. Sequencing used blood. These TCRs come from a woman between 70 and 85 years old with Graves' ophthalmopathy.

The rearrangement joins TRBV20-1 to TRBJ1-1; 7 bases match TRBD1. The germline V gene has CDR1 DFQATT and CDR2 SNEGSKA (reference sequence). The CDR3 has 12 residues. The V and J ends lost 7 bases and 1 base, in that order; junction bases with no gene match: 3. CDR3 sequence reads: CSVGQTNTEAFF. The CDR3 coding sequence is TGCAGTGTGGGACAGACGAACACTGAAGCTTTCTTT.

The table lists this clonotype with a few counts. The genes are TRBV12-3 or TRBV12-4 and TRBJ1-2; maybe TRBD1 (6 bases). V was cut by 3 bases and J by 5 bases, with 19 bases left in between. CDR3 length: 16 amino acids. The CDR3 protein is CASSLEGTQGFYGYTF. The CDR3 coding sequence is TGTGCCAGCAGTTTGGAGGGGACTCAGGGGTTTTATGGCTACACCTTC.

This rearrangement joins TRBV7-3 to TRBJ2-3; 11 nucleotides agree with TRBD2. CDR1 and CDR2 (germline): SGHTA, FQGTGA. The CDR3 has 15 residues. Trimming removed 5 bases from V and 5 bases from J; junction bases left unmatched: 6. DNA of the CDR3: TGTGCCAGCAGCCTAGCGGGAGGACGTCGAGATACGCAGTATTTT. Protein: CASSLAGGRRDTQYF. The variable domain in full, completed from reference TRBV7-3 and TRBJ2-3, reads GAGVSQTPSNKVTEKGKYVELRCDPISGHTALYWYRQSLGQGPEFLIYFQGTGAADDSGLPNDRFFAVRPEGSVSTLKIQRTERGDSAVYLCASSLAGGRRDTQYFGPGTRLTVL.

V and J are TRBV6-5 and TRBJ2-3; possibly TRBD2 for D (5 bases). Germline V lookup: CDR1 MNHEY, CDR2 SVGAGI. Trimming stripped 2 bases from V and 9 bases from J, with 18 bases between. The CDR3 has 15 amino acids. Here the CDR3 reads CASSYLQQRAITQYF. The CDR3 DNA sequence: TGTGCCAGCAGTTACCTTCAACAGAGGGCAATCACGCAGTATTTT.

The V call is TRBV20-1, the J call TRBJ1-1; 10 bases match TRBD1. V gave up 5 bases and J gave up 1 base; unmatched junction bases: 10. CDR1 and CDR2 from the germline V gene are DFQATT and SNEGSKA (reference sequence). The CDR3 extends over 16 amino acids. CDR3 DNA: TGCAGTGCTCCTGGGACAGGGGACGCATCGAACACTGAAGCTTTCTTT. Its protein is CSAPGTGDASNTEAFF.

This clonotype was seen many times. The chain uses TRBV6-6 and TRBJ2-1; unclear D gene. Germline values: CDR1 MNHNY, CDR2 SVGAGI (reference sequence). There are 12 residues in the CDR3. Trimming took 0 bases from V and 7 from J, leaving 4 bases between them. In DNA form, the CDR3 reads TGTGCCAGCAGTTACTCGGGGAATGAGCAGTTCTTC. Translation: CASSYSGNEQFF.

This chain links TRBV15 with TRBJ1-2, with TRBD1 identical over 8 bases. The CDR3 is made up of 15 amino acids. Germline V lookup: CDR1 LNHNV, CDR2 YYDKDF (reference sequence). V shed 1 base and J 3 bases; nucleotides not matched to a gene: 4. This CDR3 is CATSRAQGADYGYTF. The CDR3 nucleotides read TGTGCCACCAGCAGAGCCCAGGGGGCAGACTATGGCTACACCTTC.

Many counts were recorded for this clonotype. The CDR3 spells CASSLWAPNQPQHF. CDR3 bases: TGTGCCAGCAGCCTATGGGCCCCCAATCAGCCCCAGCATTTT. This sequence joins TRBV7-2 and TRBJ1-5; D is unclear. The V and J ends lost 5 bases and 3 bases respectively, with 11 bases between them. The CDR3 is 14 amino acids. Germline lookup yields CDR1 SGHTA and CDR2 FQGNSA.

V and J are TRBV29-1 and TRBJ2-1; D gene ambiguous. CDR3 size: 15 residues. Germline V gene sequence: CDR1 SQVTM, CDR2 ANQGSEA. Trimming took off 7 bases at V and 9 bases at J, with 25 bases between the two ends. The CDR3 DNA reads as TGCAGCGCCCAACTTGATCCATCATCCAACGGTGAGCAGTTCTTC. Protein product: CSAQLDPSSNGEQFF.

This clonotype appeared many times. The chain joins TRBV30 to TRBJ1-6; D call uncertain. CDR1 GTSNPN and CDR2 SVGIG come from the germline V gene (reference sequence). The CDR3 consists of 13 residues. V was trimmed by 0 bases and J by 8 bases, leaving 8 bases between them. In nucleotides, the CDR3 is TGTGCCTGGAGTGTATTTTGGGATTCACCCCTCCACTTT. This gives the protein CAWSVFWDSPLHF.

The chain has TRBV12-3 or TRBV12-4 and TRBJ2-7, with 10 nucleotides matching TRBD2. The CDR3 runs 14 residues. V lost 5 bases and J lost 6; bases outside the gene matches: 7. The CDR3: CASSRSSGSLEQYF. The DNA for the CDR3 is TGTGCCAGCAGTCGGTCTAGCGGGAGCCTCGAGCAGTACTTC.

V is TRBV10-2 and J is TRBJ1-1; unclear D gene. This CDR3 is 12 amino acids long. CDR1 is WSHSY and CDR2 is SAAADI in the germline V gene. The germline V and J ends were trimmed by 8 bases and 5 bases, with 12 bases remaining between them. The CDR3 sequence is CASQWGGTEAFF. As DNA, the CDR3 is TGCGCCAGCCAATGGGGTGGGACTGAAGCTTTCTTT.

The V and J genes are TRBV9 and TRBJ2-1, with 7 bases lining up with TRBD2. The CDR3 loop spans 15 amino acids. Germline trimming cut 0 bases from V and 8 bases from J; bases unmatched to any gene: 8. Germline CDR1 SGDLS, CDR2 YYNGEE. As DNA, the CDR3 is TGTGCCAGCAGCGTAGGACTAGCCGAGGGGCATGAGCAGTTCTTC. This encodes CASSVGLAEGHEQFF. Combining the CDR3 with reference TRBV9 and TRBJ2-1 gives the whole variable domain DSGVTQTPKHLITATGQRVTLRCSPRSGDLSVYWYQQSLDQGLQFLIQYYNGEERAKGNILERFSAQQFPDLHSELNLSSLELGDSALYFCASSVGLAEGHEQFFGPGTRLTVL.

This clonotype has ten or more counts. The CDR3 is CASSSGGPYEQYF. In DNA form, the CDR3 reads TGTGCCAGCAGCTCGGGGGGTCCCTACGAGCAGTACTTC. This sequence joins TRBV7-2 and TRBJ2-7; 7 bases fit TRBD2. The CDR3 consists of 13 residues. Trimming cost V 4 bases and J 2 bases; bases outside gene matches: 2. Germline V gene data show CDR1 as SGHTA and CDR2 as FQGNSA.

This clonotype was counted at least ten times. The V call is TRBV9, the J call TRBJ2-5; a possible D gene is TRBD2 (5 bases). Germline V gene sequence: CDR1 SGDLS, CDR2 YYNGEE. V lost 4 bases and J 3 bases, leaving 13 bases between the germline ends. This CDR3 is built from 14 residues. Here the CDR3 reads CASSSFAGKETQYF. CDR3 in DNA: TGTGCCAGCAGCTCTTTCGCGGGCAAAGAGACCCAGTACTTC. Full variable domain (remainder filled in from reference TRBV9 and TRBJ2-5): DSGVTQTPKHLITATGQRVTLRCSPRSGDLSVYWYQQSLDQGLQFLIQYYNGEERAKGNILERFSAQQFPDLHSELNLSSLELGDSALYFCASSSFAGKETQYFGPGTRLLVL.

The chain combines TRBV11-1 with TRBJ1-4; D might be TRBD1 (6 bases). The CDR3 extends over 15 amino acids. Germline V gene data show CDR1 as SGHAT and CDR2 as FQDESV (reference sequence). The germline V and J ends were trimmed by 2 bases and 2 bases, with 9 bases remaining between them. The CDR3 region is CASSLSGGTNEKLFF. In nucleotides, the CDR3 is TGTGCCAGCAGCTTAAGTGGGGGCACTAATGAAAAACTGTTTTTT.

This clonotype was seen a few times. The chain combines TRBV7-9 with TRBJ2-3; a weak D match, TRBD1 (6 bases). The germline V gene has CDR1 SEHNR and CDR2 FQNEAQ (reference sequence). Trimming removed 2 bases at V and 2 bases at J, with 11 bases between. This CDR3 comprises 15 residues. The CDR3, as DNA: TGTGCCAGCAGCTTATACAGGGCCCTCACAGATACGCAGTATTTT. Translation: CASSLYRALTDTQYF.

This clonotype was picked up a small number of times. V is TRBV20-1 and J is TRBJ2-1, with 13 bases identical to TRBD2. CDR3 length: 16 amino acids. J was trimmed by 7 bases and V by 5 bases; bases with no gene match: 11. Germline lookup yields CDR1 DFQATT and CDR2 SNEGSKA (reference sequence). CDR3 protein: CSADGTSGIAGNEQFF. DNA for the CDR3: TGCAGTGCTGATGGGACTAGCGGGATTGCGGGGAATGAGCAGTTCTTC.

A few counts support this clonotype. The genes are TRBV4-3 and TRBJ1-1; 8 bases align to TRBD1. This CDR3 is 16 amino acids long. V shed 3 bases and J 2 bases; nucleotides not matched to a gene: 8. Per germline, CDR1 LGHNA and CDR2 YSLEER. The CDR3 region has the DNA TGCGCCAGCAGCCAGAACAGGGGGACGTTAAACACTGAAGCTTTCTTT. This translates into CASSQNRGTLNTEAFF.

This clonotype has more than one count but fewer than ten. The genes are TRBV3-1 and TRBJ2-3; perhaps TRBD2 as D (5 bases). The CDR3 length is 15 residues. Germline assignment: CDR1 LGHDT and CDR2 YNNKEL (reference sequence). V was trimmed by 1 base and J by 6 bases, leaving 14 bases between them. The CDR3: CASSQGPTGSDTQYF. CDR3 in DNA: TGTGCCAGCAGCCAAGGACCCACGGGGTCGGATACGCAGTATTTT.

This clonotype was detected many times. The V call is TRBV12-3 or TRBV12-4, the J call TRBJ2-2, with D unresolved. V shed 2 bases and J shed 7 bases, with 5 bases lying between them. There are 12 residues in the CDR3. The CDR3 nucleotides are TGTGCCAGCAGTTTACTCGTCGGGGAGCTGTTTTTT. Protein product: CASSLLVGELFF.

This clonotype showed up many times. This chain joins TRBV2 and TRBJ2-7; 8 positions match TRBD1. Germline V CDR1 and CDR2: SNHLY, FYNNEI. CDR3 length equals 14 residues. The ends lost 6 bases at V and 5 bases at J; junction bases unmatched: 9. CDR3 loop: CASRLGQVSHEQYF. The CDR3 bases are TGTGCCAGCAGGTTGGGACAGGTCAGCCACGAGCAGTACTTC.

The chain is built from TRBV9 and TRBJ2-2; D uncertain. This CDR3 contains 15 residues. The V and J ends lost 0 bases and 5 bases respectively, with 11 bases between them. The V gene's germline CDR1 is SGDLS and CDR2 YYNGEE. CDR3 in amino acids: CASSVAGLGTGELFF. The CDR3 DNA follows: TGTGCCAGCAGCGTAGCGGGCCTGGGGACCGGGGAGCTGTTTTTT.